This is a list of T cell receptor beta chains from one sample in a study of blood T cell repertoires in COVID-19. The assay was immunoSEQ multiplex PCR, and TCRdb's table has in-frame clones only and misses some. Here the sample spans about 38,000 clones, around 81% being singletons. The specimen sequenced was peripheral blood. The source of these receptors is a man in his forties or fifties with active COVID-19. Each CDR3 is given with its conserved first and last residue.

v_call cdr3_aa
TRBV6-6 CASSYPSGGATGEQYF
TRBV5-1 CASSALEAYNEQFF
TRBV5-1 CASSLDLRTGVIGELFF
TRBV6-5 CASDRGGQGYEQYF
TRBV18 CASSSVGTDTQYF
TRBV5-1 CASSLVANTEAFF
TRBV19 CASKDSAYEQYF
TRBV6-5 CASSYSGGSSYNEQFF
TRBV5-5 CASSALPGEGAKNIQYF
TRBV7-8 CASSLAGGALNQPQHF
TRBV6-5 CASTPLAGVGDTQYF
TRBV5-1 CASSRAGLQETQYF
TRBV5-6 CASSPLAGGFYEQYF
TRBV5-1 CASNLGTGLGEQYF
TRBV5-5 CASNPEGGGEKLFF
TRBV7-6 CASSPEVGTGYEQYF
TRBV2 CASNVPAGHVTGLQYF
TRBV3-1/TRBV3-2 CASSHPDRVAEAFF
TRBV19 CASSIGGLAGDSYEQYF
TRBV28 CASSLTGGSDEQFF
TRBV9 CASSVVGQGLEQFF
TRBV10-3 CAISESRNYNEQFF
TRBV11-2 CASSLNTYGYTF
TRBV10-3 CAISAGRAGGTDTQYF
TRBV19 CASSYQRGAGETQYF
TRBV27 CASSPLSSYSNQPQHF
TRBV11-3 CASSQGQGPSGNTIYF
TRBV10-3 CAIRGEGLSGANVLTF
TRBV12-2 CASRLSGTGRFYEQYF
TRBV3-1/TRBV3-2 CASSLEGARYTF
TRBV29-1 CSVTLYRDNSPLHF
TRBV3-1/TRBV3-2 CASSYGLAGTYEQYF
TRBV6-5 CASSYSAQGVGETQYF
TRBV6-1 CASSEPGHANYGYTF